This T cell receptor (beta chain) was observed in a study of shared clonotypes between healthy human individuals. At the level of the study: Sampling drew on donors who were two women and a few men aged 18 to 49. Every donor yielded three CD4 naive, three CD4 memory, two CD8 naive and one CD8 memory plate.

The material for each subset, its genomic DNA, was split evenly across several immunoSEQ plates. In the source study's methods: Filtering differed because ImmunoSEQ produced junction-only sequences that carried no quality scores. TCRdb's copy holds only in-frame clones and misses some; the assay was immunoSEQ multiplex PCR. V, J and clone size were drawn from that table, and D and trimming were deduced from the DNA. The table has about 650,000 clones, just under 97% seen once. Naive CD8 isolation took CD45RO-negative cells positively selected for CCR7 and excluded terminally differentiated effector memory CD45RA+ cells. The V gene end was trimmed by 7 bases and the J gene end by 0 bases; junction bases not matched to a gene: 21. The CDR3 length is 20 residues. Germline lookup yields CDR1 LNHDA and CDR2 SQIVND (reference sequence).

This sequence was found in a young woman in good health. This sequence joins TRBV19 and TRBJ2-1, with 7 positions matching TRBD1. Sequenced input: naive CD8+ T cells sorted from blood. The CDR3 loop reads CASKGTFLGQIHSSYNEQFF. The CDR3 region has the DNA TGTGCCAGTAAAGGCACATTCTTGGGACAGATCCACAGCTCCTACAATGAGCAGTTCTTC. The full variable domain, in which reference TRBV19 and TRBJ2-1 provide the parts outside the CDR3, is DGGITQSPKYLFRKEGQNVTLSCEQNLNHDAMYWYRQDPGQGLRLIYYSQIVNDFQKGDIAEGYSVSREKKESFPLTVTSAQKNPTAFYLCASKGTFLGQIHSSYNEQFFGPGTRLTVL.